This T cell receptor (beta chain) was captured in a study of beta chain features in type 1 diabetes. Whole-study context: Researchers looked at over 100,000,000 sorted cells across all samples.

Study outcomes and limitations: The similarity of naive, central memory and Treg TCRB repertoires appeared greater among patients than among healthy donors. Diminished insertions and augmented deletions at VDJ junctions characterized type 1 diabetes patients.

Reverse transcription of all isolated RNA meant that expressed TCRB transcripts were sequenced. Measured with immunoSEQ multiplex PCR; TCRdb has only the in-frame clones, and not every one. The sample gives some 410,000 clones, over 11% of which show up once; roughly 0.035% is in the top ten. Germline CDR1 SGHRS, CDR2 YFSETQ. This CDR3 region has 15 residues. Trimming removed 4 bases from V and 4 bases from J, with 18 bases in between. With regard to this clone: Antigen specificity is unknown.

J is TRBJ2-7 and V is TRBV5-1; TRBD1 is a possible D gene (6 bases). Sequencing was done on a sample of naive CD4+ T cells from blood. This sequence was found in a young man in good health. The CDR3 DNA follows: TGCGCCAGCAGCGAAGGACAGACCCCAGGGTACGAGCAGTACTTC. It translates to CASSEGQTPGYEQYF.